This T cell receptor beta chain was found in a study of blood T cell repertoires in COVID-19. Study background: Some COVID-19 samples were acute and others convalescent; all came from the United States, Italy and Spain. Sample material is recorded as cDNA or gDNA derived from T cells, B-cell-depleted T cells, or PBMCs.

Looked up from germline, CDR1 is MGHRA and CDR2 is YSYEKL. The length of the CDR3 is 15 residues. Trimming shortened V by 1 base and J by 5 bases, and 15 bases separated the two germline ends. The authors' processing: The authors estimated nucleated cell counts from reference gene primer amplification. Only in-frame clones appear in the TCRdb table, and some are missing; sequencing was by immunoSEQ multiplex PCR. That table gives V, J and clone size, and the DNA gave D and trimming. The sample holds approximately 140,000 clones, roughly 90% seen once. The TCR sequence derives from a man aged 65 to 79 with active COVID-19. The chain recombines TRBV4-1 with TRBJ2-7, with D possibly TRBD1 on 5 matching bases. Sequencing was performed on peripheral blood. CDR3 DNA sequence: TGCGCCAGCAGCCAAGTGTGGCAGGGAAAACACGAGCAGTACTTC. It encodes CASSQVWQGKHEQYF.